The clone carrying this T cell receptor beta chain was recorded only once. What it binds is not known. Profiled with immunoSEQ multiplex PCR; TCRdb holds only in-frame clones, not every one. The sample yields about 15,000 clones, around four fifths seen once. Every patient was affected by relapse after autologous stem cell transplantation, while exposure to brentuximab vedotin was not uniform. Purification of CD4+ T cells from thawed PBMCs was achieved by magnetic negative selection. There are 15 residues in the CDR3. V shed 0 bases and J 4 bases; nucleotides not matched to a gene: 5. CDR1 SGDLS and CDR2 YYNGEE come from the germline V gene. The sample belongs to a study of PD-1 blockade in classical Hodgkin lymphoma. Study-wide results and limits: Complete responders' baseline diversity resembled that of newly diagnosed patients. The CD4+ diversity rise by C4D1 was clearest in complete responders.

This chain links TRBV9 with TRBJ1-2; 8 bases are a match to TRBD1. This clonotype was sampled from a human donor with classical Hodgkin lymphoma. Specimen: CD4+ T cells from blood, collected at baseline. The CDR3 bases are TGTGCCAGCAGCGTAGGAGGACAGGGCCTCTATGGCTACACCTTC. Amino acids: CASSVGGQGLYGYTF.